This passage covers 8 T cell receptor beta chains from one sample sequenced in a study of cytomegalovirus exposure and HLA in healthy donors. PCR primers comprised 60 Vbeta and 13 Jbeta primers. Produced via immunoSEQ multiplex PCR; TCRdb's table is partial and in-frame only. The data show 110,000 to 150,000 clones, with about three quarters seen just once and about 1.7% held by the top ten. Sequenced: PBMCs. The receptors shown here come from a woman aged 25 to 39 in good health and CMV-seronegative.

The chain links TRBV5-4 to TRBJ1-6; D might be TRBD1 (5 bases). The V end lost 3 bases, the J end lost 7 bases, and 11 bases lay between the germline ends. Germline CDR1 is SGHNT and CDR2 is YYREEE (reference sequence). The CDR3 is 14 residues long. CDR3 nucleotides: TGTGCCAGCAGCTGGGGGGGGGTGAATTCACCCCTCCACTTT. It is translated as CASSWGGVNSPLHF.

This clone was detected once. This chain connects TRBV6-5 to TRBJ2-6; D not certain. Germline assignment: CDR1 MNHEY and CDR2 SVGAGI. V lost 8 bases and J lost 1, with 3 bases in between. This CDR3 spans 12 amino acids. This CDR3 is CASHSGANVLTF. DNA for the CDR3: TGTGCCAGCCATTCTGGGGCCAACGTCCTGACTTTC.

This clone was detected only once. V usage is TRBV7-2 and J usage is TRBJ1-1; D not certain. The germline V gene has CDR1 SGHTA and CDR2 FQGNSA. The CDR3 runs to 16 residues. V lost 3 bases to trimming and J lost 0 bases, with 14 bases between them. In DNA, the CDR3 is TGTGCCAGCAGCTTGCGGAGAATCGATATGAACACTGAAGCTTTCTTT. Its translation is CASSLRRIDMNTEAFF. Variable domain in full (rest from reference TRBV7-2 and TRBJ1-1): GAGVSQSPSNKVTEKGKDVELRCDPISGHTALYWYRQSLGQGLEFLIYFQGNSAPDKSGLPSDRFSAERTGGSVSTLTIQRTQQEDSAVYLCASSLRRIDMNTEAFFGQGTRLTVV.

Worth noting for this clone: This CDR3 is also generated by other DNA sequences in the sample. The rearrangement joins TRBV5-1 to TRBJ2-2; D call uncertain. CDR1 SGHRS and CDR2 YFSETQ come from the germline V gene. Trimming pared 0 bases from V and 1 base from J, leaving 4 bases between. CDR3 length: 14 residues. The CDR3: CASSLGGNTGELFF. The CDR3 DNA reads TGCGCCAGCAGCTTGGGCGGGAACACCGGGGAGCTGTTTTTT.

CDR3 coding DNA: TGTGCCAGCAGCCAACCCGACAGGGCTGATGGCTACACCTTC. Translated, it gives CASSQPDRADGYTF. The J gene is TRBJ1-2, the V gene TRBV4-2, with 7 nucleotides matching TRBD1. CDR1 and CDR2 (germline): LGHNA, YNFKEQ. J lost 6 bases, V lost 2 bases, and 6 bases had no gene match. The CDR3 consists of 14 residues.

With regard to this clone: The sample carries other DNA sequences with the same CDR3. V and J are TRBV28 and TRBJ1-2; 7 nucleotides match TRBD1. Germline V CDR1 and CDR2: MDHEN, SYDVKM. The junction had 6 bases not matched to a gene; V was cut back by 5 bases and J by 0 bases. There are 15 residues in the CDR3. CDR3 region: CASSPGDRANYGYTF. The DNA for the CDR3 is TGTGCCAGCAGTCCGGGGGACAGAGCTAACTATGGCTACACCTTC.

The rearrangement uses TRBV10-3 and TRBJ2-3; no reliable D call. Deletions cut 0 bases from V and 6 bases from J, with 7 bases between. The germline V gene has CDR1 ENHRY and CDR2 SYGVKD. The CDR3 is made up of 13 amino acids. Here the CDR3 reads CAISESTVDTQYF. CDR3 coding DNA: TGTGCCATCAGTGAGTCCACGGTGGATACGCAGTATTTT.

CDR3 nucleotide sequence: TGTGCCAGCAGCCAAGGTGGGAGGGCTCCCAGCACAGATACGCAGTATTTT. This codes for CASSQGGRAPSTDTQYF. This rearrangement joins TRBV4-2 to TRBJ2-3; 7 bases fit TRBD2. CDR1 and CDR2 (germline): LGHNA, YNFKEQ. Trimming at V came to 1 base and at J to 0 bases, leaving 7 bases not matched to a gene. There are 17 residues in the CDR3.